This is a list of T cell receptor beta chains from one sample in a study of HIV-infected patients and healthy controls. MiXCR, applied by TCRdb to the 5' RACE reads, yields one record per CDR3 protein. Among around 16,000 distinct CDR3 sequences listed, under 9.5% were seen once. Source material: blood. Source of these receptors: an adult in good health. Both conserved end residues are part of each CDR3. D genes are given only for firm matches. The listing skips clone size in some rows; elsewhere it reads once, few, many or a size class.

TRBD2 | TRBJ2-5 | medium-sized | TRBV20-1 | CSARLNPGLAGSIQETQYF | TGCAGTGCTAGACTTAATCCGGGACTAGCGGGAAGTATCCAAGAGACCCAGTACTTC
TRBD1 | TRBJ2-3 | many | TRBV6-2/TRBV6-3 | CASSDPGQGTDTQYF | TGTGCCAGCAGTGACCCGGGACAGGGCACAGATACGCAGTATTTT
TRBD2 | TRBJ2-1 | many | TRBV20-1 | CSAREIIAGMVLNEQFF | TGCAGTGCTAGAGAGATAATAGCGGGGATGGTATTAAATGAGCAGTTCTTC
NA | TRBJ1-4 | many | TRBV4-3 | CASSQDAFLPYPLNEKLFF | TGCGCCAGCAGCCAAGATGCGTTCCTCCCTTACCCGCTTAATGAAAAACTGTTTTTT
NA | TRBJ1-1 | many | TRBV6-2/TRBV6-3 | CASRTGTEAFF | TGTGCCAGCAGGACAGGCACTGAAGCTTTCTTT
TRBD1 | TRBJ1-2 | many | TRBV20-1 | CSARDLDRVYGYTF | TGCAGTGCTAGAGATCTGGACAGGGTCTATGGCTACACCTTC
TRBD2 | TRBJ2-1 | many | TRBV12-3/TRBV12-4 | CASRAGLGEGEQFF | TGTGCCAGCAGGGCGGGACTAGGTGAGGGTGAGCAGTTCTTC
TRBD2 | TRBJ2-3 | many | TRBV12-3/TRBV12-4 | CASRPGTSGGDTQYF | TGTGCCAGCAGGCCCGGGACTAGCGGGGGAGATACGCAGTATTTT
TRBD1 | TRBJ1-1 | many | TRBV30 | CAWSVQYRGSGTEAFF | TGTGCCTGGAGTGTACAGTACAGGGGGAGTGGCACTGAAGCTTTCTTT
TRBD2 | TRBJ2-1 | many | TRBV18 | CASSPPIAGGNEQFF | TGTGCCAGCTCACCACCCATCGCGGGGGGGAATGAGCAGTTCTTC
TRBD2 | TRBJ2-2 | few | TRBV7-9 | CASRTSQREAGELFF | TGTGCCAGCAGGACATCTCAGCGGGAGGCCGGGGAGCTGTTTTTT
TRBD1 | TRBJ2-7 | many | TRBV20-1 | CSAPRGTGGYEQYF | TGCAGTGCTCCGCGAGGGACAGGGGGGTACGAGCAGTACTTC
NA | TRBJ2-2 | medium-sized | TRBV10-3 | CAISDTGELFF | TGTGCCATCAGTGACACCGGGGAGCTGTTTTTT
NA | TRBJ1-1 | many | TRBV7-9 | CASSLMGGPGAEAFF | TGTGCCAGCAGCCTAATGGGTGGGCCGGGCGCTGAAGCTTTCTTT
NA | TRBJ2-3 | NA | TRBV5-1 | CASSLELEVDTQYF | TGCGCCAGCAGCTTGGAACTAGAGGTCGATACGCAGTATTTT
NA | TRBJ2-6 | few | TRBV19 | CASSTGLDPAGANVLTF | TGTGCCAGTAGTACCGGACTTGACCCTGCTGGGGCCAACGTCCTGACTTTC
NA | TRBJ2-5 | medium-sized | TRBV5-6 | CASSIGGRLAKETQYF | TGTGCCAGCAGTATTGGGGGGCGCCTCGCCAAGGAGACCCAGTACTTC
NA | TRBJ1-5 | few | TRBV18 | CASSPTGGGNQPQHF | TGTGCCAGCTCACCAACGGGGGGGGGCAATCAGCCCCAGCATTTT
NA | TRBJ2-3 | medium-sized | TRBV29-1 | CSVDAGTDTQYF | TGCAGCGTTGACGCGGGCACAGATACGCAGTATTTT
TRBD1 | TRBJ1-4 | medium-sized | TRBV12-3/TRBV12-4 | CASRHGDTGGYEKLFF | TGTGCCAGCAGACATGGGGATACAGGGGGCTATGAAAAACTGTTTTTT
NA | TRBJ2-2 | few | TRBV7-9 | CASSQLTSYTGELFF | TGTGCCAGCAGTCAATTGACAAGCTACACCGGGGAGCTGTTTTTT
NA | TRBJ2-2 | few | TRBV30 | CAWRYGGADTGELFF | TGTGCCTGGAGATACGGGGGCGCGGACACCGGGGAGCTGTTTTTT
NA | TRBJ1-6 | NA | TRBV20-1 | CSASSGTGNSPLHF | TGCAGTGCTAGCTCCGGGACGGGAAATTCACCCCTCCACTTT
NA | TRBJ1-5 | NA | TRBV24-1 | CATSDGSGVNQPQHF | TGTGCCACCAGTGATGGGTCAGGGGTGAATCAGCCCCAGCATTTT
TRBD2 | TRBJ2-7 | NA | TRBV2 | CASSGSGTGSYEQYF | TGTGCCAGCAGCGGAAGCGGGACTGGGTCCTACGAGCAGTACTTC
NA | TRBJ2-3 | medium-sized | TRBV5-6 | CASSLVTVTRTDTQYF | TGTGCCAGCAGCTTGGTAACAGTCACCCGCACAGATACGCAGTATTTT
NA | TRBJ2-5 | NA | TRBV12-3/TRBV12-4 | CASSLRGWEGLQETQYF | TGTGCCAGCAGTTTAAGGGGGTGGGAGGGCCTCCAAGAGACCCAGTACTTC
TRBD2 | TRBJ2-1 | many | TRBV24-1 | CATKPGGLRLRNEQFF | TGTGCCACTAAACCGGGGGGACTCCGATTGAGAAATGAGCAGTTCTTC
NA | TRBJ2-7 | many | TRBV10-3 | CAINEQGPLREQYF | TGTGCCATCAACGAACAGGGCCCCCTGAGGGAGCAGTACTTC
TRBD2 | TRBJ2-4 | many | TRBV5-1 | CASSSPTSGRFLAKNIQYF | TGCGCCAGCAGCTCGCCGACTAGCGGGAGGTTCCTAGCCAAAAACATTCAGTACTTC
TRBD1 | TRBJ2-5 | NA | TRBV7-2 | CASSPRQGTKTQYF | TGTGCCAGCAGTCCCAGACAGGGTACTAAGACCCAGTACTTC
NA | TRBJ2-7 | NA | TRBV6-1 | CASSKSFSEQYF | TGTGCCAGCAGTAAATCTTTTTCCGAGCAGTACTTC
NA | TRBJ2-7 | many | TRBV4-1 | CASSLGGEQYF | TGCGCCAGCAGCCTCGGAGGCGAGCAGTACTTC
NA | TRBJ2-1 | many | TRBV5-6 | CASSSGNEQFF | TGTGCCAGCAGCTCGGGCAATGAGCAGTTCTTC
NA | TRBJ1-4 | many | TRBV12-3/TRBV12-4 | CASSIATNEKLFF | TGTGCCAGCAGTATTGCAACTAATGAAAAACTGTTTTTT
NA | TRBJ1-2 | few | TRBV19 | CASSIVTGPNYGYTF | TGTGCCAGTAGTATAGTTACAGGGCCTAACTATGGCTACACCTTC
TRBD1 | TRBJ2-1 | NA | TRBV6-2/TRBV6-3 | CASSSRQGNEQFF | TGTGCCAGCAGTTCCCGACAGGGCAATGAGCAGTTCTTC
NA | TRBJ2-3 | medium-sized | TRBV28 | CASSNEVDTQYF | TGTGCCAGCAGCAATGAGGTGGATACGCAGTATTTT
NA | TRBJ2-3 | many | TRBV20-1 | CSVEGLGSIITDTQYF | TGCAGCGTCGAGGGACTCGGATCCATTATAACAGATACGCAGTATTTT
NA | TRBJ2-7 | NA | TRBV27 | CASSLPQGREQYF | TGTGCCAGCAGTTTACCCCAGGGGCGCGAGCAGTACTTC
NA | TRBJ1-1 | once | TRBV12-3/TRBV12-4 | CASIPSESEAFF | TGTGCCAGCATCCCCTCGGAGTCTGAAGCTTTCTTT
TRBD1 | TRBJ1-5 | many | TRBV20-1 | CSASRTGANQPQHF | TGCAGTGCTAGTAGGACAGGGGCGAATCAGCCCCAGCATTTT
NA | TRBJ2-3 | few | TRBV29-1 | CSVGAIGTDTQYF | TGCAGCGTTGGCGCGATAGGGACAGATACGCAGTATTTT